This entry lists 21 T cell receptor beta chains sequenced from one sample in a study of cytomegalovirus exposure and HLA in healthy donors. PCR amplification relied on 60 Vbeta primers (plus 13 Jbeta primers). Some clones are missing from TCRdb's copy, which holds only in-frame ones; the method was immunoSEQ multiplex PCR. The sample has over 75,000 clones; around 82% are singletons. The sequenced sample was PBMCs. These receptors all come from a man younger than 45 in good health and CMV-seropositive.

The chain joins TRBV11-1 to TRBJ2-3; D call uncertain. Trimming pared 2 bases from V and 3 bases from J, leaving 9 bases between. CDR3 length equals 14 residues. Germline V lookup: CDR1 SGHAT, CDR2 FQDESV (reference sequence). The CDR3 DNA sequence: TGTGCCAGCAGCTTACGAGACACGACAGATACGCAGTATTTT. Translating gives CASSLRDTTDTQYF.

This clone turned up a few times. The CDR3 nucleotides are TGTGCCAGCAGCCAGGTGGATGGCTACACCTTC. Protein: CASSQVDGYTF. The rearrangement uses TRBV6-6 and TRBJ1-2; D is unresolved. Germline V gives CDR1 MNHNY, CDR2 SVGAGI (reference sequence). This CDR3 spans 11 amino acids. V was shortened by 6 bases and J by 6 bases, with 8 bases between the two germline ends.

The rearrangement uses TRBV28 and TRBJ2-7; 7 nucleotides line up with TRBD2. The length of the CDR3 is 13 residues. The V gene end was trimmed by 10 bases and the J gene end by 3 bases; junction bases not matched to a gene: 9. Per germline, CDR1 MDHEN and CDR2 SYDVKM. CDR3 in amino acids: CATLLGGSYEQYF. CDR3 sequence (DNA): TGTGCCACTCTACTGGGCGGGAGCTACGAGCAGTACTTC. Full variable domain (outside the CDR3, taken from reference TRBV28 and TRBJ2-7): DVKVTQSSRYLVKRTGEKVFLECVQDMDHENMFWYRQDPGLGLRLIYFSYDVKMKEKGDIPEGYSVSREKKERFSLILESASTNQTSMYLCATLLGGSYEQYFGPGTRLTVT.

This clone was seen only once. The rearrangement uses TRBV6-6 and TRBJ1-1; the D is unclear. CDR3 length equals 13 residues. V gave up 6 bases and J gave up 4 bases, with 12 bases separating them. Germline CDR1 and CDR2: MNHNY and SVGAGI (reference sequence). Here the CDR3 reads CASSSGYGTEAFF. CDR3 nucleotide sequence: TGTGCCAGCAGCTCGGGGTACGGCACTGAAGCTTTCTTT.

The rearrangement links TRBV19 to TRBJ1-5; 8 bases agree with TRBD1. Trimming took 5 bases from V and 3 from J; bases not matched to a gene: 12. Germline CDR1 is LNHDA and CDR2 is SQIVND (reference sequence). The CDR3 consists of 17 residues. CDR3 region: CASSFSGQVTPNQPQHF. The CDR3 DNA sequence: TGTGCCAGTAGTTTTTCGGGACAGGTTACGCCCAATCAGCCCCAGCATTTT. Drawing the rest from reference TRBV19 and TRBJ1-5, the complete variable domain is DGGITQSPKYLFRKEGQNVTLSCEQNLNHDAMYWYRQDPGQGLRLIYYSQIVNDFQKGDIAEGYSVSREKKESFPLTVTSAQKNPTAFYLCASSFSGQVTPNQPQHFGDGTRLSIL.

The rearrangement joins TRBV5-1 to TRBJ2-6; the match to TRBD1 covers 9 bases. The CDR3 sequence is 16 residues long. V gave up 5 bases and J gave up 2 bases; unmatched junction bases: 5. Germline V CDR1 and CDR2: SGHRS, YFSETQ. Here the CDR3 reads CASSERTGAGANVLTF. The CDR3 nucleotides read TGCGCCAGCAGTGAAAGGACAGGGGCTGGGGCCAACGTCCTGACTTTC.

The rearrangement uses TRBV5-4 and TRBJ1-3; D uncertain. Germline V gene sequence: CDR1 SGHNT, CDR2 YYREEE (reference sequence). With 4 bases removed from V and 4 bases from J, the gap between germline ends came to 12 bases. The CDR3 extends over 14 amino acids. The CDR3 DNA sequence: TGTGCCAGCAGCCCCCTAACTACGGGAAACACCATATATTTT. Protein product: CASSPLTTGNTIYF.

The chain is built from TRBV30 and TRBJ1-1; D unresolved. Between the trimmed V and J ends, which lost 0 bases and 1 base, there was a span of 9 bases. The CDR3 has 14 amino acids. Per the germline V gene, CDR1 is GTSNPN and CDR2 is SVGIG (reference sequence). The CDR3 reads CAWSVGLGNTEAFF. In DNA form, the CDR3 reads TGTGCCTGGAGTGTCGGACTGGGGAACACTGAAGCTTTCTTT.

Note on this clone: This sample includes further DNA sequences coding for the same CDR3. The chain recombines TRBV27 with TRBJ2-3; D is possibly TRBD2 (6 bases). Trimming left V 3 bases short and J 3 bases short, with 10 bases between. The CDR3 spans 14 residues. In germline, CDR1 is MNHEY, CDR2 SMNVEV (reference sequence). CDR3 nucleotide sequence: TGTGCCAGCAGTTTGGGTGGGAGGACAGATACGCAGTATTTT. Translation: CASSLGGRTDTQYF.

Worth noting for this clone: This specimen includes other DNA sequences encoding the same CDR3. The gene calls are TRBV5-6 and TRBJ1-5; TRBD1 is a possible D gene (6 bases). This CDR3 spans 13 amino acids. Germline lookup yields CDR1 SGHDT and CDR2 YYEEEE. Between the trimmed V and J ends, which lost 0 bases and 7 bases, there was a span of 8 bases. The CDR3 region has the DNA TGTGCCAGCAGCTTGGCAGGGGACCAGCCCCAGCATTTT. It is translated as CASSLAGDQPQHF.

The chain is built from TRBV28 and TRBJ2-7, with D possibly matching TRBD1 (5 bases). V gave up 6 bases and J gave up 3 bases, with 9 bases separating them. This CDR3 region has 12 residues. CDR1 is MDHEN and CDR2 is SYDVKM in the germline V gene. DNA for the CDR3: TGTGCCAGCAGCCTGACAGACTACGAGCAGTACTTC. Protein sequence: CASSLTDYEQYF.

The rearrangement uses TRBV7-2 and TRBJ2-7; a possible D gene is TRBD1 (6 bases). This CDR3 has 15 amino acids. Per the germline V gene, CDR1 is SGHTA and CDR2 is FQGNSA. Trimming left V 5 bases short and J 7 bases short, with 21 bases between. The CDR3 protein is CASSIGQGWQGEQYF. The DNA for the CDR3 is TGTGCCAGCAGCATCGGTCAAGGCTGGCAGGGGGAGCAGTACTTC.

The J gene is TRBJ2-7, the V gene TRBV29-1; maybe TRBD2 (5 bases). The CDR3 is made up of 13 amino acids. Looked up from germline, CDR1 is SQVTM and CDR2 is ANQGSEA. With 5 bases removed from V and 0 bases from J, the gap between germline ends came to 11 bases. For the CDR3, the DNA is TGCAGCGTTATCGTCACTAGCTCCTACGAGCAGTACTTC. Amino acids: CSVIVTSSYEQYF.

The rearrangement links TRBV6-5 to TRBJ2-7, with TRBD1 as a possible D gene (6 bases). This CDR3 contains 13 residues. Trimming removed 5 bases at V and 6 bases at J, with 14 bases between. Germline V gives CDR1 MNHEY, CDR2 SVGAGI. CDR3 coding DNA: TGTGCCAGCAGTCCCTACCCAGGGGTCGAGCAGTACTTC. Residues: CASSPYPGVEQYF.

The chain has TRBV6-1 and TRBJ2-1, with 14 positions matching TRBD2. CDR3 length equals 18 residues. Trimming removed 4 bases from V and 3 bases from J; junction bases left unmatched: 8. Germline assignment: CDR1 MNHNS and CDR2 SASEGT. The CDR3: CASSGQAGTSGGYNEQFF. The CDR3 DNA is TGTGCCAGCAGTGGACAAGCCGGGACTAGCGGGGGCTACAATGAGCAGTTCTTC.

The rearrangement joins TRBV6-1 to TRBJ2-7; possible D gene TRBD1, 6 bases. Germline-derived CDR1 and CDR2 are MNHNS and SASEGT. The CDR3 sequence is 14 residues long. Trimming cost V 1 base and J 4 bases, with 11 bases left between them. CDR3 residues: CASSEGWGRYEQYF. The CDR3 DNA sequence: TGTGCCAGCAGTGAAGGCTGGGGGCGGTACGAGCAGTACTTC.

This clone was recorded only once. The genes are TRBV6-5 and TRBJ2-4; 9 bases fit TRBD2. Germline V CDR1 and CDR2: MNHEY, SVGAGI. V dropped 6 bases and J dropped 5; count of bases not matched to a gene: 5. This CDR3 has 14 amino acids. The CDR3: CASRTGTSQNIQYF. CDR3 coding DNA: TGTGCCAGCAGGACCGGGACTAGCCAAAACATTCAGTACTTC.

The chain employs TRBV28 and TRBJ1-5; D is ambiguous. The germline V gene has CDR1 MDHEN and CDR2 SYDVKM. V dropped 3 bases and J dropped 6 bases, with 24 bases sitting between them. This CDR3 has 18 residues. DNA for the CDR3: TGTGCCAGCAGTTTGGTTGAGGGCTCAACCCGCTTAATTCAGCCCCAGCATTTT. Translated: CASSLVEGSTRLIQPQHF.

V gene TRBV4-1 combines with J gene TRBJ2-1; 11 nucleotides line up with TRBD2. The CDR3 extends over 17 amino acids. With V trimmed by 1 base and J by 5 bases, 7 bases remained unmatched. Germline V gene sequence: CDR1 MGHRA, CDR2 YSYEKL. The CDR3 here is CASSQGLLAGGHNEQFF. The CDR3 DNA sequence: TGCGCCAGCAGCCAAGGTCTTCTAGCGGGAGGACACAATGAGCAGTTCTTC.

The gene calls are TRBV6-1 and TRBJ1-5; D is unclear. This CDR3 has 15 amino acids. Germline V CDR1 and CDR2: MNHNS, SASEGT. The V and J ends lost 6 bases and 4 bases respectively, with 16 bases between them. The DNA of the CDR3 is TGTGCCAGCAGGGACGGGAGCCGGGAAAATCAGCCCCAGCATTTT. It translates to CASRDGSRENQPQHF.

The chain uses TRBV5-3 and TRBJ2-1, with D maybe TRBD2 (5 bases). TRBV5-3 is given ORF status, its function remaining uncertain. V was trimmed by 1 base and J by 10 bases, leaving 9 bases between them. CDR3 length: 12 residues. The CDR3 nucleotides are TGTGCCAGAAGCTTGACGCCGGGGGAGCAGTTCTTC. This translates into CARSLTPGEQFF.